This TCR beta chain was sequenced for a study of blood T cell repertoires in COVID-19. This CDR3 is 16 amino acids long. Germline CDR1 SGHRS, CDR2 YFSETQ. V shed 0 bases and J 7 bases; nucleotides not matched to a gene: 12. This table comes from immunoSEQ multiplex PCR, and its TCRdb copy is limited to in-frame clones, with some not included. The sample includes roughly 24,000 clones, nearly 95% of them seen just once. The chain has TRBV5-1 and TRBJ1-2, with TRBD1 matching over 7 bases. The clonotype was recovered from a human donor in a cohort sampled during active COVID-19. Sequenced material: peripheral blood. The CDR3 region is CASSLDRGGAPVGYTF. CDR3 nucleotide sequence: TGCGCCAGCAGCTTGGACAGGGGTGGCGCGCCGGTTGGCTACACCTTC.